The clone carrying this TCR beta chain was found a few times. Germline V gene lookup returns CDR1 SEHNR and CDR2 FQNEAQ (reference sequence). The CDR3 is 15 residues long. Unmatched junction bases numbered 6, after V lost 0 bases and J lost 5 bases. The sample comes from a study of T-cell memory formation after mild COVID-19. TCRdb processed the 5' RACE reads anew with MiXCR; each CDR3 protein has one entry. The sample lists some 50,000 distinct CDR3 sequences, less than 35% occurring once. What was sequenced was PBMCs or a T cell subset sorted from them (not recorded which). The receptor comes from a man between 18 and 29 years old who had mild COVID-19 (a few samples of this study predate the infection). Cell type and time point are not known. The chain uses TRBV7-9 and TRBJ2-5, with 7 bases lining up with TRBD2. The CDR3 sequence: CASSLASGTKETQYF. The CDR3 coding sequence is TGTGCCAGCAGCTTAGCTTCCGGGACTAAGGAGACCCAGTACTTC.